A single sample is the source of the 30 T cell receptor beta chains below, sequenced in a study of shared clonotypes between healthy human individuals. Sequencing used immunoSEQ multiplex PCR; TCRdb keeps in-frame clones, though not all of them. The sample gives under 1,100,000 clones, 70% to 80% of which show up once; approximately 1.5% is in the top ten. Sequences were obtained from memory CD4+ T cells sorted from blood. Subset reported: CD45RA-negative fraction. The receptors derive from a man aged 18 to 30 in good health.

The chain has TRBV18 and TRBJ2-3; D unclear. The germline CDR1 and CDR2 sequences are KGHSH and LQKENI. The CDR3 runs to 13 residues. V lost 3 bases to trimming and J lost 1 base, with 5 bases between them. The CDR3 coding sequence is TGTGCCAGCTCACCGATTCGCACAGATACGCAGTATTTT. It translates to CASSPIRTDTQYF.

A single count supports this clone. The CDR3 DNA sequence: TGTGCCAGCAGTGAAGCGGGTTTGATCCATGAGCAGTTCTTC. This translates into CASSEAGLIHEQFF. The chain recombines TRBV6-1 with TRBJ2-1, with D unclear. Germline V lookup: CDR1 MNHNS, CDR2 SASEGT. The V gene lost 0 bases and the J gene lost 8 bases, with 11 bases spanning the gap. The CDR3 totals 14 residues.

A remark on this clone: Other DNA sequences in this sample translate to the same CDR3. The rearrangement joins TRBV18 to TRBJ2-3, with unresolved D. Germline lookup yields CDR1 KGHSH and CDR2 LQKENI. The length of the CDR3 is 13 residues. Trimming took 3 bases from V and 2 from J, leaving 6 bases between them. The CDR3 region has the DNA TGTGCCAGCTCACCGCCCGCCACAGATACGCAGTATTTT. It codes for CASSPPATDTQYF.

This rearrangement joins TRBV5-6 to TRBJ2-3; TRBD1 or TRBD2 may be the D gene (6 bases each). CDR1 is SGHDT, CDR2 YYEEEE, per germline. The CDR3 extends over 17 amino acids. With 0 bases removed from V and 5 bases from J, the gap between germline ends came to 19 bases. In DNA form, the CDR3 reads TGTGCCAGCAGCTTGGTGGAGGGGGGAAGGACGGGAGATACGCAGTATTTT. Translated, it gives CASSLVEGGRTGDTQYF. The full variable domain, in which reference TRBV5-6 and TRBJ2-3 provide the parts outside the CDR3, is DAGVTQSPTHLIKTRGQQVTLRCSPKSGHDTVSWYQQALGQGPQFIFQYYEEEERQRGNFPDRFSGHQFPNYSSELNVNALLLGDSALYLCASSLVEGGRTGDTQYFGPGTRLTVL.

The chain links TRBV4-1 to TRBJ2-7, with D unclear. V lost 0 bases and J lost 0, with 15 bases in between. Germline loops: CDR1 MGHRA, CDR2 YSYEKL. This CDR3 has 17 residues. The CDR3 sequence is CASSQEWAHSSSYEQYF. CDR3 nucleotides: TGCGCCAGCAGCCAAGAATGGGCCCACAGTAGCTCCTACGAGCAGTACTTC.

The rearrangement joins TRBV5-6 to TRBJ2-5, with 10 bases identical to TRBD2. J was trimmed by 5 bases and V by 1 base; bases with no gene match: 5. Germline V CDR1 and CDR2: SGHDT, YYEEEE. This CDR3 is 15 amino acids long. The CDR3 spells CASSLQAGGPETQYF. CDR3 nucleotide sequence: TGTGCCAGCAGCTTGCAAGCGGGAGGGCCGGAGACCCAGTACTTC.

This chain links TRBV19 with TRBJ2-7; D is possibly TRBD2 (7 bases). V was cut by 3 bases and J by 6 bases, with 9 bases left in between. Germline V gene data show CDR1 as LNHDA and CDR2 as SQIVND (reference sequence). This CDR3 spans 12 amino acids. CDR3 DNA: TGTGCCAGTAGTATGGGGGGGCTCGAGCAGTACTTC. Translating it yields CASSMGGLEQYF.

The chain couples TRBV7-9 to TRBJ2-3; possible D gene TRBD1, 5 bases. The germline V gene has CDR1 SEHNR and CDR2 FQNEAQ (reference sequence). With 3 bases removed from V and 3 bases from J, the gap between germline ends came to 19 bases. CDR3 length: 17 residues. CDR3 in amino acids: CASSFGVQVQGTDTQYF. The CDR3 DNA reads as TGTGCCAGCAGCTTCGGCGTACAGGTCCAGGGTACAGATACGCAGTATTTT. Complete variable domain (other parts from reference TRBV7-9 and TRBJ2-3): DTGVSQNPRHKITKRGQNVTFRCDPISEHNRLYWYRQTLGQGPEFLTYFQNEAQLEKSRLLSDRFSAERPKGSFSTLEIQRTEQGDSAMYLCASSFGVQVQGTDTQYFGPGTRLTVL.

J is TRBJ2-3 and V is TRBV7-2, with D possibly matching TRBD1 (5 bases). Trimming cost V 4 bases and J 4 bases, with 12 bases left between them. This CDR3 region has 14 residues. The germline V gene encodes CDR1 SGHTA and CDR2 FQGNSA. The CDR3 sequence is CASSSQGYPDTQYF. CDR3 bases: TGTGCCAGCAGCTCCCAGGGTTATCCAGATACGCAGTATTTT. Full variable domain (remainder filled in from reference TRBV7-2 and TRBJ2-3): GAGVSQSPSNKVTEKGKDVELRCDPISGHTALYWYRQSLGQGLEFLIYFQGNSAPDKSGLPSDRFSAERTGGSVSTLTIQRTQQEDSAVYLCASSSQGYPDTQYFGPGTRLTVL.

This chain links TRBV20-1 with TRBJ2-7; no clear D gene. With 6 bases removed from V and 1 base from J, the gap between germline ends came to 7 bases. The CDR3 runs to 11 residues. Germline V gene sequence: CDR1 DFQATT, CDR2 SNEGSKA (reference sequence). CDR3 sequence: CSATSSYEQYF. The CDR3 DNA sequence: TGCAGTGCGACAAGTTCCTACGAGCAGTACTTC.

The rearrangement links TRBV7-2 to TRBJ2-5, with 12 bases lining up with TRBD2. Trimming at V came to 3 bases and at J to 4 bases, leaving 6 bases not matched to a gene. In germline, CDR1 is SGHTA, CDR2 FQGNSA. This CDR3 contains 16 residues. For the CDR3, the DNA is TGTGCCAGCAGCTTGTTGCTAGCGGGAGGGCGAGAGACCCAGTACTTC. As protein: CASSLLLAGGRETQYF.

The chain is built from TRBV7-9 and TRBJ1-2; 8 positions match TRBD1. Per the germline V gene, CDR1 is SEHNR and CDR2 is FQNEAQ (reference sequence). The CDR3 is made up of 18 amino acids. V shed 1 base, J shed 1 base, and the junction held 11 bases outside the gene matches. CDR3 residues: CASSLEGTGRGVNYGYTF. The DNA for the CDR3 is TGTGCCAGCAGCTTAGAAGGGACAGGAAGAGGGGTTAACTATGGCTACACCTTC.

The rearrangement uses TRBV29-1 and TRBJ2-5, with D tentatively TRBD1 (7 bases). Deletions cut 4 bases from V and 7 bases from J, with 16 bases between. Germline-derived CDR1 and CDR2 are SQVTM and ANQGSEA. This CDR3 region has 13 residues. The CDR3 DNA is TGCAGCGTTGCCCCCCAGCAGGGGGGGACCCAGTACTTC. As protein: CSVAPQQGGTQYF.

The rearrangement joins TRBV5-5 to TRBJ1-4; no clear D gene. The V end lost 4 bases, the J end lost 6 bases, and 22 bases lay between the germline ends. This CDR3 spans 17 amino acids. CDR1 and CDR2 (germline): SGHKS, YYEKEE (reference sequence). The CDR3: CASSVGEGNPLDEKLFF. The CDR3 DNA reads TGTGCCAGCAGCGTGGGAGAAGGCAATCCTCTTGATGAAAAACTGTTTTTT.

Concerning this clone: The sample has other DNA sequences that encode this CDR3 too. This chain uses TRBV9 with TRBJ1-3; TRBD1 might be the D (6 bases). The CDR3 covers 14 residues. The V end lost 1 base, the J end lost 1 base, and 6 bases lay between the germline ends. Germline V gene sequence: CDR1 SGDLS, CDR2 YYNGEE. The CDR3 loop reads CASSVQGSGNTIYF. The DNA of the CDR3 is TGTGCCAGCAGCGTACAGGGGTCTGGAAACACCATATATTTT.

The genes are TRBV5-4 and TRBJ1-2; D is uncertain. CDR3 length: 12 amino acids. V was trimmed by 2 bases and J by 4 bases, leaving 6 bases between them. Germline values: CDR1 SGHNT, CDR2 YYREEE (reference sequence). CDR3 nucleotide sequence: TGTGCCAGCAGCTTACTTGCCTATGGCTACACCTTC. Protein: CASSLLAYGYTF. The variable domain in full, completed from reference TRBV5-4 and TRBJ1-2, reads ETGVTQSPTHLIKTRGQQVTLRCSSQSGHNTVSWYQQALGQGPQFIFQYYREEENGRGNFPPRFSGLQFPNYSSELNVNALELDDSALYLCASSLLAYGYTFGSGTRLTVV.

The V and J genes are TRBV5-6 and TRBJ2-7; TRBD2 agrees at 7 bases. This CDR3 comprises 16 residues. The trim removed 4 bases at V and 2 bases at J, leaving 12 bases unmatched. Germline CDR1 and CDR2: SGHDT and YYEEEE. The CDR3, as DNA: TGTGCCAGCAGCCCCTATGGTTTGCGGGAGACCTACGAGCAGTACTTC. It codes for CASSPYGLRETYEQYF.

Regarding this clone: One base separates it from a far larger clone, so it is likely a read error. The gene calls are TRBV27 and TRBJ1-1, with TRBD1 identical over 7 bases. V was pared by 6 bases and J by 4 bases, with 11 bases of the junction left unmatched. This CDR3 has 15 residues. Germline loops: CDR1 MNHEY, CDR2 SMNVEV (reference sequence). The chain's CDR3 is CASSRLSDRSTEAFF. CDR3 DNA: TGTGCCAGCAGCCGATTATCGGACAGGAGCACTGAAGCTTTCTTT.

This clone was observed a single time. V is TRBV5-1 and J is TRBJ2-3, with TRBD1 matching 9 bases. The germline gives CDR1 SGHRS, CDR2 YFSETQ. V shed 4 bases and J 1 base; nucleotides not matched to a gene: 10. The CDR3 contains 17 residues. The CDR3 DNA sequence: TGCGCCAGCAGCCCCCGAACAGGGGGCAGAGGCACAGATACGCAGTATTTT. Translated: CASSPRTGGRGTDTQYF.

V gene TRBV12-5 combines with J gene TRBJ2-7; 12 bases align to TRBD2. This CDR3 region has 13 residues. The ends lost 6 bases at V and 4 bases at J; junction bases unmatched: 1. Per germline, CDR1 LGHNT and CDR2 FRNRAP. The CDR3 DNA is TGTGCTAGTGGAACTAGCGGGAGGTACGAGCAGTACTTC. Translating gives CASGTSGRYEQYF.

As regards this clone: One end of the junction does not line up with germline, which may come from a read error. This chain joins TRBV7-7 and TRBJ2-1; perhaps TRBD1 as D (6 bases). The CDR3 covers 15 residues. The germline CDR1 and CDR2 sequences are SSHAT and FNYEAQ (reference sequence). The CDR3 coding sequence is TGTGCTAGCAGCTTTACAGGGTTAACAGGCAATGAGCAGTTCTTC. It encodes CASSFTGLTGNEQFF.

This clone was detected a few times. The chain is built from TRBV11-2 and TRBJ2-1; 7 bases are a match to TRBD2. This CDR3 is 16 amino acids long. V trimming: 6 bases; J trimming: 6 bases; junction bases outside the gene matches: 14. The germline CDR1 and CDR2 sequences are SGHAT and FQNNGV. Here the CDR3 reads CASSSSPGPGGNEQFF. The CDR3 nucleotides read TGTGCCAGCAGTTCCAGTCCGGGACCGGGAGGCAATGAGCAGTTCTTC.

The rearrangement joins TRBV4-1 to TRBJ2-3; D is perhaps TRBD1 (6 bases). Trimming removed 3 bases from V and 9 bases from J, with 13 bases in between. Germline-derived CDR1 and CDR2 are MGHRA and YSYEKL. The CDR3 sequence is 13 residues long. The CDR3 protein is CASSQDTGRTQYF. CDR3 nucleotides: TGCGCCAGCAGCCAGGATACAGGGAGAACGCAGTATTTT.

This chain links TRBV10-3 with TRBJ2-3, with 9 bases that match TRBD1. Germline-derived CDR1 and CDR2 are ENHRY and SYGVKD. The CDR3 has 14 residues. With V trimmed by 10 bases and J by 4 bases, 9 bases remained unmatched. CDR3 nucleotides: TGTGCCACCATGCGGGACAGGGCGGCAGATACGCAGTATTTT. This translates into CATMRDRAADTQYF.

The chain couples TRBV7-9 to TRBJ1-6, with 7 bases that match TRBD1. CDR1 is SEHNR and CDR2 is FQNEAQ in the germline V gene (reference sequence). The CDR3 spans 15 residues. The V gene end was trimmed by 4 bases and the J gene end by 7 bases; junction bases not matched to a gene: 7. The CDR3 sequence is CASSWSETGNSPLHF. Written as DNA, the CDR3 is TGTGCCAGCAGCTGGTCTGAGACAGGGAATTCACCCCTCCACTTT.

V gene TRBV5-1 combines with J gene TRBJ2-3; 12 nucleotides match TRBD2. V shed 0 bases and J 11 bases; nucleotides not matched to a gene: 7. Germline V gives CDR1 SGHRS, CDR2 YFSETQ. The CDR3 is 15 amino acids. This CDR3 reads CASSLEGLAGMKQYF. CDR3 DNA: TGCGCCAGCAGCTTGGAAGGACTAGCGGGAATGAAGCAGTATTTT.

The V call is TRBV5-6, the J call TRBJ1-4; D unclear. This CDR3 has 15 residues. The ends were cut back, 0 bases at V and 7 bases at J, with 13 bases in the middle. Germline CDR1 SGHDT, CDR2 YYEEEE. CDR3 nucleotides: TGTGCCAGCAGCTTGGACGGACCATCTTCTGAAAAACTGTTTTTT. It encodes CASSLDGPSSEKLFF.

This chain connects TRBV18 to TRBJ2-7; 13 nucleotides agree with TRBD2. V lost 5 bases and J lost 4; bases outside the gene matches: 2. The CDR3 has 14 amino acids. From germline, CDR1 is KGHSH and CDR2 LQKENI. The CDR3 spells CASSGTSGIYEQYF. The CDR3 nucleotides are TGTGCCAGCTCAGGGACTAGCGGGATTTACGAGCAGTACTTC.

The chain carries TRBV27 and TRBJ2-2; D remains unclear. Germline CDR1 and CDR2: MNHEY and SMNVEV (reference sequence). The V and J ends lost 4 bases and 2 bases respectively, with 14 bases between them. The CDR3 is made up of 16 amino acids. This chain's CDR3 is CASSSPLRDNTGELFF. CDR3 sequence (DNA): TGTGCCAGCAGTTCGCCCCTAAGGGATAACACCGGGGAGCTGTTTTTT.

The chain carries TRBV5-1 and TRBJ1-5; maybe TRBD1 (5 bases). The CDR3 is 13 amino acids. V lost 1 base to trimming and J lost 7 bases, with 9 bases between them. Germline values: CDR1 SGHRS, CDR2 YFSETQ. DNA of the CDR3: TGCGCCAGCAGCTTGAAAAGGGGCCAGCCCCAGCATTTT. Protein: CASSLKRGQPQHF.